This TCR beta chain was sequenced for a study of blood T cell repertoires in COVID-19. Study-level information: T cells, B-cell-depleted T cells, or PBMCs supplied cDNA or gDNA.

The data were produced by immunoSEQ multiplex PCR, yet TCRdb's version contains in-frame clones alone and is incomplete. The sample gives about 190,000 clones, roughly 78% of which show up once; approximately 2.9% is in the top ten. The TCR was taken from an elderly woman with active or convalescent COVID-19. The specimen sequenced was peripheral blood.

CDR3 region: CAIRTGQNSPLHF. The CDR3, as DNA: TGTGCCATCAGGACAGGTCAAAATTCACCCCTCCACTTT. The rearrangement uses TRBV10-3 and TRBJ1-6; maybe TRBD1 (6 bases). Germline CDR1 ENHRY, CDR2 SYGVKD. Trimming left V 6 bases short and J 7 bases short, with 10 bases between. The CDR3 extends over 13 amino acids.